The rows below give T cell receptor beta chains drawn from one sample of a study of blood T cell repertoires in COVID-19. Sequenced by immunoSEQ multiplex PCR; TCRdb stores in-frame clones only, minus some. This sample has 85,000 to 90,000 clones, with roughly 88% found just once. The sample taken for sequencing was peripheral blood. These receptors all stem from a human donor in a cohort sampled during active COVID-19. Each CDR3 is given with its conserved first and last residue. The D gene is left open where the match is weak. Clone sizes are given selectively: once, few, many, or a class where the clone is expanded.

>TRBV30|TRBD1|TRBJ1-6|-
TGTGCCTGGGACAGGGATTCTAATTCACCCCTCCACTTT
CAWDRDSNSPLHF
>TRBV12-3/TRBV12-4|-|TRBJ1-2|-
TGTGCCAGCAGCAGATCAGGGGTCTATGGCTACACCTTC
CASSRSGVYGYTF
>TRBV7-3|-|TRBJ1-2|-
TGTGCCAGCAGCTCCGGACAGAACGACTATGGCTACACCTTC
CASSSGQNDYGYTF
>TRBV5-4|-|TRBJ1-1|-
TGTGCCAGCAGCGTCGACTGGAACACTGAAGCTTTCTTT
CASSVDWNTEAFF
>TRBV6-5|TRBD2|TRBJ2-5|-
TGTGCCAGCAGTTCTGCGACTAGCGGGGGATTTGGGACCCAGTACTTC
CASSSATSGGFGTQYF
>TRBV7-2|-|TRBJ2-3|-
TGTGCCAGCAGCGACCAGGTTCATACGCAGTATTTT
CASSDQVHTQYF
>TRBV7-2|TRBD2|TRBJ2-2|once
TGTGCCAGCAGCTCGGATAGCGGGAGTAACACCGGGGAGCTGTTTTTT
CASSSDSGSNTGELFF
>TRBV11-2|-|TRBJ2-1|-
TGTGCCAGCAGCTTATTAGGCGGTGAGCAGTTCTTC
CASSLLGGEQFF
>TRBV6-5|-|TRBJ1-2|-
TGTGCCAGCAGTTACGCGGGAAACTATGGCTACACCTTC
CASSYAGNYGYTF
>TRBV5-4|TRBD2|TRBJ2-7|few
TGTGCCAGCAGCCCGGGGGGAGGGTTCGACGAGCAGTACTTC
CASSPGGGFDEQYF
>TRBV27|TRBD1|TRBJ1-5|few
TGTGCCAGCAGTTTCCTCCGGGACAGAAATCAGCCCCAGCATTTT
CASSFLRDRNQPQHF
>TRBV28|-|TRBJ1-2|-
TGTGCCAGCAGTCCACCCGGGCAGGGCCGGGTCTATGGCTACACCTTC
CASSPPGQGRVYGYTF
>TRBV7-9|TRBD1|TRBJ2-7|-
TGTGCCAGCAGCTTAGGGGGGACAGGATATTGGGACGAGCAGTACTTC
CASSLGGTGYWDEQYF
>TRBV28|-|TRBJ2-3|-
TGTGCCAGCAGCCCAGGAATGAATACGCAGTATTTT
CASSPGMNTQYF
>TRBV6-5|-|TRBJ1-1|once
TGTGCCAGCACAGTCGCCCCGAACACTGAAGCTTTCTTT
CASTVAPNTEAFF
>TRBV25-1|TRBD1|TRBJ1-1|few
TGTGCCAGCAGGGACACAGGGGTGTTCACTGAAGCTTTCTTT
CASRDTGVFTEAFF
>TRBV2|-|TRBJ2-2|-
TGTGCCAGCAGTCCAGGGTCCACCGGGGAGCTGTTTTTT
CASSPGSTGELFF
>TRBV2|TRBD2|TRBJ2-3|-
TGTGCCAGCAGACGACTAGCTACTAGCACAGATACGCAGTATTTT
CASRRLATSTDTQYF
>TRBV10-2|-|TRBJ2-7|-
TGCGCCAGCAGTGAGAGACAGCCTACCTCCTACGAGCAGTACTTC
CASSERQPTSYEQYF
>TRBV5-6|-|TRBJ1-5|-
TGTGCCAGCAGCTTGGCGGGGGTAAGCAATCAGCCCCAGCATTTT
CASSLAGVSNQPQHF
>TRBV20-1|-|TRBJ1-2|-
TGCAGCTACCCAGCGGGCCCTGGCTACACCTTC
CSYPAGPGYTF
>TRBV4-1|-|TRBJ1-6|-
TGCGCCAGCGGGCGAGTATCTGTCAATTCACCCCTCCACTTT
CASGRVSVNSPLHF
>TRBV4-3|TRBD1|TRBJ1-4|-
TGCGCCAGCAGCCAAGCATCAGGGACAGGGGGCAACGGGCTGTTTTTT
CASSQASGTGGNGLFF
>TRBV5-4|TRBD1|TRBJ1-2|-
TGTGCCAGCAGCTTACCTCGTGCAGGGGGCAATGGAGGCTACACCTTC
CASSLPRAGGNGGYTF
>TRBV27|-|TRBJ1-3|few
TGTGCCATCCCGGGAAACACCATATATTTT
CAIPGNTIYF
>TRBV6-2/TRBV6-3|-|TRBJ2-5|-
TGTGCCAGCAGTTACTCGAGATTCGTCAGGGTCCAAGAGACCCAGTACTTC
CASSYSRFVRVQETQYF
>TRBV7-8|TRBD2|TRBJ2-1|-
TGTGCCAGCAGCCACCCGAAAGGCGGGAGCTCCTACAATGAGCAGTTCTTC
CASSHPKGGSSYNEQFF
>TRBV6-6|-|TRBJ1-4|-
TGTGCCAGCAGTTATGGCCGGAGTAATGAAAAACTGTTTTTT
CASSYGRSNEKLFF
>TRBV2|-|TRBJ2-5|-
TGTGCCAGCGGTTTTCTAGTTAGAAAGACGGGAGAGACCCAGTACTTC
CASGFLVRKTGETQYF
>TRBV18|TRBD2|TRBJ2-1|-
TGTGCCAGCTCACCGATACTAGCGGGAGTTGGGGAGCAGTTCTTC
CASSPILAGVGEQFF
>TRBV6-6|-|TRBJ2-1|-
TGTGCCAGCAGTTACCCGCTCCCCGGAGATCAACATGAGCAGTTCTTC
CASSYPLPGDQHEQFF
>TRBV19|TRBD1|TRBJ1-5|few
TGTGCCAGTAGTACGACAGGGTCTTCCCATCAGCCCCAGCATTTT
CASSTTGSSHQPQHF
>TRBV11-2|-|TRBJ1-5|once
TGTGCCAGCAGCTTAGGCGCAGGGTCTGGCAATCAGCCCCAGCATTTT
CASSLGAGSGNQPQHF
>TRBV25-1|-|TRBJ1-1|-
TGTGCCAGCAGTGCTTACTCGGGAGAGGACACTGAAGCTTTCTTT
CASSAYSGEDTEAFF
>TRBV4-1|TRBD2|TRBJ2-1|-
TGCGCCAGCAGCCAAGATGCGGGGAGCGGGGGGTTTAATGAGCAGTTCTTC
CASSQDAGSGGFNEQFF
>TRBV15|-|TRBJ2-5|-
TGTGCCACCAGCAGAGATCCGGTCAGGGGCTTTTGGTTGTACTTC
CATSRDPVRGFWLYF
>TRBV7-6|TRBD2|TRBJ2-7|-
TGTGCCAGCAGCCCGGGGACTAGGCTCTCCTACGAGCAGTACTTC
CASSPGTRLSYEQYF
>TRBV30|TRBD1|TRBJ1-1|-
TGTGCCTGGAGTGTTACAGGGGGGACTGAAGCTTTCTTT
CAWSVTGGTEAFF
>TRBV2|TRBD1|TRBJ1-1|-
TGTGCCACTATGGACAGGAGAGAACGTAACACTGAAGCTTTCTTT
CATMDRRERNTEAFF
>TRBV9|-|TRBJ1-2|-
TGTGCCAGCAGCGTTCCAGGCGGCTACACCTTC
CASSVPGGYTF
>TRBV6-6|-|TRBJ2-2|-
TGTGCAAGCGCGCAGGGTAGCACCGGGGAGCTGTTTTTT
CASAQGSTGELFF
>TRBV30|-|TRBJ1-2|-
TGTGCCTGGAGCCGGAGGCAGGCCTCCTATGGCTACACCTTC
CAWSRRQASYGYTF
>TRBV4-3|-|TRBJ1-2|once
TGCGCCAGCAGCCAGGCAGGGGTAGTAGACTATGGCTACACCTTC
CASSQAGVVDYGYTF
>TRBV7-2|TRBD2|TRBJ2-2|-
TGTGCCAGCAGCTTGGGGGGGAGGCCGAGAGGATGGGAGCTGTTTTTT
CASSLGGRPRGWELFF
>TRBV3-1/TRBV3-2|TRBD2|TRBJ2-2|-
TGTGCCAGCAGCCCGGGACTAGCGGAAACGAACACCGGGGAGCTGTTTTTT
CASSPGLAETNTGELFF